This T cell receptor (beta chain) emerged from a study of CD8 T cell repertoires and HIV-1 epitope variants. Turning to the study itself: Enriched T cells were co-cultured with equal numbers of autologous T cell-negative antigen-presenting cells.

V dropped 2 bases and J dropped 0; count of bases not matched to a gene: 2. The CDR3 has 15 amino acids. The germline CDR1 and CDR2 sequences are MDHEN and SYDVKM. Clones were read by immunoSEQ multiplex PCR, and TCRdb kept only the in-frame ones, dropping some. The sample records 5,000 to 6,500 clones, 65% to 75% being singletons. As regards this clone: The antigen is undetermined.

The chain carries TRBV28 and TRBJ2-7; TRBD2 matches at 9 bases. Sequenced input: cultured CD8+ T cells derived from PBMCs. The sequence came from a male donor with HIV. CDR3 DNA: TGTGCCAGCAGTTTAGTTAGCGGGAGCTCCTACGAGCAGTACTTC. Protein product: CASSLVSGSSYEQYF.